One and the same sample provided the 15 T cell receptor beta chains below, sequenced in a study of T-cell reconstitution after alpha-beta-depleted transplantation in children. Unique molecular identifiers were incorporated during preparation of the TCRbeta library. TCRdb re-analysed the PCR reads in MiXCR, keeping a single row per CDR3 protein. This table holds around 71,000 distinct CDR3 sequences, about 7.3% found once. The sequenced sample was PBMCs from the stem cell graft donor, obtained from the stem cell graft. Receptors were obtained from a human donor who donated a stem cell graft to a child with acute lymphoblastic leukemia.

The rearrangement joins TRBV20-1 to TRBJ1-5; D remains unclear. Per germline, CDR1 DFQATT and CDR2 SNEGSKA (reference sequence). The CDR3 sequence is 12 residues long. Trimming took off 6 bases at V and 6 bases at J, with 12 bases between the two ends. CDR3 in amino acids: CSAKVGGQPQHF. The CDR3 nucleotides read TGCAGTGCCAAGGTGGGAGGTCAGCCCCAGCATTTT.

This clonotype was seen repeatedly, ten times or more. The chain has TRBV5-1 and TRBJ1-5; weak D call: TRBD1 (5 bases). The CDR3 extends over 15 amino acids. Trimming shortened V by 0 bases and J by 5 bases, and 12 bases separated the two germline ends. CDR1 is SGHRS and CDR2 is YFSETQ in the germline V gene. The CDR3 DNA reads TGCGCCAGCAGCTTGGAAGGGGCAGATCATCAGCCCCAGCATTTT. Translation: CASSLEGADHQPQHF. Full variable domain (remainder filled in from reference TRBV5-1 and TRBJ1-5): KAGVTQTPRYLIKTRGQQVTLSCSPISGHRSVSWYQQTPGQGLQFLFEYFSETQRNKGNFPGRFSGRQFSNSRSEMNVSTLELGDSALYLCASSLEGADHQPQHFGDGTRLSIL.

There are a few counts of this clonotype. The chain combines TRBV18 with TRBJ1-2; D is ambiguous. The CDR3 loop spans 13 amino acids. Trimming removed 7 bases from V and 4 bases from J, with 13 bases in between. Germline V gives CDR1 KGHSH, CDR2 LQKENI. This CDR3 is CASFGRLLYGYTF. The CDR3 DNA sequence: TGTGCCAGCTTTGGCCGGCTACTCTATGGCTACACCTTC. Filled out from reference TRBV18 and TRBJ1-2, the complete variable domain reads NAGVMQNPRHLVRRRGQEARLRCSPMKGHSHVYWYRQLPEEGLKFMVYLQKENIIDESGMPKERFSAEFPKEGPSILRIQQVVRGDSAAYFCASFGRLLYGYTFGSGTRLTVV.

Ten or more counts support this clonotype. The chain employs TRBV7-8 and TRBJ1-5, with D perhaps TRBD1 (6 bases). CDR3 length: 17 amino acids. Trimming pared 0 bases from V and 2 bases from J, leaving 14 bases between. CDR1 and CDR2 from the germline V gene are SGHVS and FQNEAQ. As DNA, the CDR3 is TGTGCCAGCAGCTTAGCTTCAGGGGCGCGGGGCAATCAGCCCCAGCATTTT. Protein: CASSLASGARGNQPQHF. The entire variable domain, with the rest obtained from reference TRBV7-8 and TRBJ1-5, is as follows: GAGVSQSPRYKVAKRGQDVALRCDPISGHVSLFWYQQALGQGPEFLTYFQNEAQLDKSGLPSDRFFAERPEGSVSTLKIQRTQQEDSAVYLCASSLASGARGNQPQHFGDGTRLSIL.

J is TRBJ2-4 and V is TRBV3-1; unclear D gene. The CDR3 extends over 15 amino acids. V shed 1 base and J shed 8 bases, with 15 bases lying between them. From germline, CDR1 is LGHDT and CDR2 YNNKEL (reference sequence). The CDR3 DNA reads TGTGCCAGCAGCCAAGTGGGGAAAGGCCAAGACATTCAGTACTTC. Encoded protein: CASSQVGKGQDIQYF.

This clonotype was detected many times. The CDR3 is CASSLRPNNEQFF. As DNA, the CDR3 is TGCGCCAGCAGCTTGAGACCGAACAATGAGCAGTTCTTC. This chain links TRBV5-1 with TRBJ2-1; D gene unclear. The germline V gene has CDR1 SGHRS and CDR2 YFSETQ. Deletions cut 1 base from V and 5 bases from J, with 7 bases between. This CDR3 region has 13 residues.

This clonotype was recorded at least ten times. The chain is built from TRBV7-2 and TRBJ1-5, with TRBD1 matching 7 bases. The J segment lost 3 bases and the V segment lost 5 bases, leaving 7 bases of the junction unmatched. CDR1 and CDR2 from the germline V gene are SGHTA and FQGNSA. This CDR3 spans 15 amino acids. CDR3 nucleotides: TGTGCCAGCAGCCTCCAGGGGGGTCCCAATCAGCCCCAGCATTTT. Amino acid sequence: CASSLQGGPNQPQHF.

This clonotype showed up many times. The chain joins TRBV7-9 to TRBJ1-1, with 7 nucleotides matching TRBD1. The CDR3 has 15 amino acids. The J segment lost 7 bases and the V segment lost 3 bases, leaving 11 bases of the junction unmatched. Germline V CDR1 and CDR2: SEHNR, FQNEAQ (reference sequence). CDR3 nucleotides: TGTGCCAGCAGCTTCCCGACAGGGTCAATGCTTGAAGCTTTCTTT. Protein sequence: CASSFPTGSMLEAFF.

This clonotype has just a few counts. This chain links TRBV7-9 with TRBJ1-1; TRBD1 matches 8 bases. Per germline, CDR1 SEHNR and CDR2 FQNEAQ (reference sequence). The CDR3 runs to 17 residues. After removal of 4 bases from V and 10 bases from J, the junction contained 20 bases not matched to a gene. The CDR3 spells CASSSYPSGTGEERAFF. The DNA of the CDR3 is TGTGCCAGCAGCTCATACCCCTCCGGGACAGGAGAGGAGAGAGCTTTCTTT. Complete variable domain (other parts from reference TRBV7-9 and TRBJ1-1): DTGVSQNPRHKITKRGQNVTFRCDPISEHNRLYWYRQTLGQGPEFLTYFQNEAQLEKSRLLSDRFSAERPKGSFSTLEIQRTEQGDSAMYLCASSSYPSGTGEERAFFGQGTRLTVV.

This clonotype was seen at least ten times. The chain is built from TRBV6-1 and TRBJ1-1; TRBD1 is a possible D gene (6 bases). This CDR3 comprises 17 residues. V was pared by 3 bases and J by 1 base, with 18 bases between. Germline V gene data show CDR1 as MNHNS and CDR2 as SASEGT. The CDR3 nucleotides read TGTGCCAGCAGTGACGAGGGGTTCTCCAGGGGGAACACTGAAGCTTTCTTT. Translating gives CASSDEGFSRGNTEAFF.

This clonotype was observed many times. The chain links TRBV6-5 to TRBJ2-7; TRBD1 matches at 8 bases. Germline CDR1 MNHEY, CDR2 SVGAGI. V was pared by 6 bases and J by 2 bases, with 6 bases of the junction left unmatched. The CDR3 contains 14 residues. The CDR3 sequence is CASRLDRGAYEQYF. CDR3 sequence (DNA): TGTGCCAGCAGACTCGACAGGGGCGCCTACGAGCAGTACTTC.

In its sample, this clonotype was seen many times. V usage is TRBV7-2 and J usage is TRBJ2-5, with D possibly matching TRBD2 (6 bases). This CDR3 contains 16 residues. CDR1 is SGHTA, CDR2 FQGNSA, per germline. The V end was cut by 1 base, the J end by 2 bases, with 14 bases between. CDR3 in amino acids: CASSLEDGGIQETQYF. The CDR3 nucleotides are TGTGCCAGCAGCTTAGAAGACGGGGGTATTCAAGAGACCCAGTACTTC.

This clonotype has a count of ten or more. This chain uses TRBV7-3 with TRBJ2-1; 11 bases align to TRBD1. J was trimmed by 9 bases and V by 5 bases; bases with no gene match: 9. The CDR3 contains 15 residues. Looked up from germline, CDR1 is SGHTA and CDR2 is FQGTGA. The CDR3 is CASSPGGQGVGEQFF. CDR3 nucleotides: TGTGCCAGCAGCCCCGGGGGACAGGGGGTCGGTGAGCAGTTCTTC.

The J gene is TRBJ2-7, the V gene TRBV28, with TRBD1 matching 8 bases. CDR3 length equals 14 residues. V lost 6 bases, J lost 7 bases, and 11 bases stayed unmatched. The germline gives CDR1 MDHEN, CDR2 SYDVKM. For the CDR3, the DNA is TGTGCCAGCAGGGCAGGGGGCGAAGTGGGGGAGCAGTACTTC. It yields the protein CASRAGGEVGEQYF.

The chain is built from TRBV20-1 and TRBJ2-2; a possible D gene is TRBD1 (6 bases). Looked up from germline, CDR1 is DFQATT and CDR2 is SNEGSKA (reference sequence). V was cut by 2 bases and J by 4 bases, with 14 bases left in between. The CDR3 loop spans 15 amino acids. CDR3 region: CSARRQGGATGELFF. The CDR3 DNA is TGCAGTGCTAGACGGCAAGGGGGTGCCACCGGGGAGCTGTTTTTT.